Listed below are T cell receptor beta chains from one sample, sequenced in a study of blood T cells in healthy people across ages. TCRdb processed the 5' RACE reads anew with MiXCR; each CDR3 protein has one entry. This sample has over 700,000 distinct CDR3 sequences; about 55% occur once, and the top ten carry about two fifths. Sequencing input: blood. These receptors all come from a man aged 80 or over in good health. CDR3s include the opening cysteine and the closing phenylalanine or tryptophan. A D gene is named only where the DNA matches it firmly. Clone size appears in some rows only: once, few, many, or a class for an expanded clone.

j_call | cdr3_length | d_call | v_call | clone_size | cdr3_aa | cdr3_nt
TRBJ1-1 | 14 | . | TRBV28 | . | CASSSPHWRTEAFF | TGTGCCAGCAGTTCCCCTCATTGGAGAACTGAAGCTTTCTTT
TRBJ2-7 | 14 | . | TRBV2 | few | CASRWGVPRYEQYF | TGTGCCAGCAGATGGGGGGTCCCGCGTTACGAGCAGTACTTC
TRBJ2-3 | 16 | . | TRBV28 | . | CASSYRGGPGTDTQYF | TGTGCCAGCAGTTATCGAGGAGGGCCGGGCACAGATACGCAGTATTTT
TRBJ2-5 | 13 | . | TRBV5-1 | many | CASSFGGAETQYF | TGCGCCAGCAGCTTCGGAGGGGCGGAGACCCAGTACTTC
TRBJ2-7 | 12 | . | TRBV7-2 | many | CASSPLLGEQYF | TGTGCCAGCAGCCCACTCCTAGGCGAGCAGTACTTC
TRBJ2-5 | 13 | TRBD2 | TRBV20-1 | . | CSAQLAGQETQYF | TGCAGTGCCCAACTAGCGGGGCAAGAGACCCAGTACTTC
TRBJ2-5 | 14 | . | TRBV20-1 | . | CSVRGGITRETQYF | TGCAGTGTACGAGGGGGGATAACAAGAGAGACCCAGTACTTC
TRBJ2-4 | 13 | . | TRBV7-8 | few | CASSSGAKNIQYF | TGTGCCAGCAGCTCCGGAGCCAAAAACATTCAGTACTTC
TRBJ1-2 | 13 | . | TRBV5-1 | once | CASSMGGTYGYTF | TGCGCCAGCAGTATGGGGGGGACGTATGGCTACACCTTC
TRBJ1-1 | 13 | . | TRBV5-1 | once | CASSLTGEAEAFF | TGCGCCAGCAGCTTGACAGGCGAGGCTGAAGCTTTCTTT
TRBJ1-5 | 16 | . | TRBV7-9 | . | CASSLGPGTHNQPQHF | TGTGCCAGCAGCTTAGGCCCCGGGACTCACAATCAGCCCCAGCATTTT
TRBJ2-4 | 15 | TRBD1 | TRBV14 | . | CASSHPRQGTREQYF | TGTGCCAGCAGCCATCCCAGACAGGGGACTCGGGAGCAGTACTTC
TRBJ2-1 | 20 | . | TRBV5-1 | . | CASSIRDSFKREYVHNEQFF | TGCGCCAGCAGCATCCGGGACAGCTTCAAGCGGGAGTATGTCCACAATGAGCAGTTCTTC
TRBJ1-1 | 14 | . | TRBV27 | . | CASSLGWGGTEAFF | TGTGCCAGCAGTTTAGGGTGGGGTGGGACTGAAGCTTTCTTT
TRBJ2-3 | 15 | . | TRBV5-1 | few | CASSRTTGGTDTQYF | TGCGCCAGCAGCCGGACGACAGGCGGCACAGATACGCAGTATTTT
TRBJ1-5 | 14 | . | TRBV7-9 | . | CASSRSGGNQPQHF | TGTGCCAGCAGCCGGTCGGGCGGCAATCAGCCCCAGCATTTT
TRBJ2-1 | 14 | . | TRBV13 | . | CASSLGSPTYEQFF | TGTGCCAGCAGCTTAGGATCGCCGACCTACGAGCAGTTCTTC
TRBJ2-3 | 15 | . | TRBV2 | many | CASSATWSQHRYAYF | TGTGCCAGCAGTGCCACATGGTCCCAGCACAGATACGCGTATTTT
TRBJ2-1 | 14 | TRBD2 | TRBV10-3 | few | CAISASGTYNEQFF | TGTGCCATCAGCGCTAGCGGGACCTACAATGAGCAGTTCTTC
TRBJ2-1 | 16 | TRBD2 | TRBV5-1 | many | CASSSRTSGSSYEQFF | TGCGCCAGCAGTTCTCGGACTAGCGGGAGTAGTTATGAGCAGTTCTTC
TRBJ2-7 | 15 | . | TRBV10-1 | . | CASSDGGTLSYEQYF | TGCGCCAGCAGTGACGGCGGGACCCTCTCCTACGAGCAGTACTTC
TRBJ1-2 | 14 | TRBD1 | TRBV25-1 | . | CASSTLGQGYGYTF | TGCGCCAGCAGCACCCTCGGACAGGGGTATGGCTACACCTTC
TRBJ2-5 | 16 | TRBD1 | TRBV20-1 | once | CSARSRTGVLQETQYF | TGCAGTGCTCGGAGTAGGACAGGGGTGCTCCAAGAGACCCAGTACTTC
TRBJ2-3 | 14 | . | TRBV18 | . | CASSPRRNTDTQYF | TGTGCCAGCTCACCACGTCGTAACACAGATACGCAGTATTTT
TRBJ1-6 | 19 | TRBD1 | TRBV6-5 | . | CASSYSGTGESSYNSPLHF | TGTGCCAGCAGTTACTCTGGGACAGGGGAGAGCTCCTATAATTCACCCCTCCACTTT
TRBJ2-1 | 12 | . | TRBV29-1 | . | CSVEEGANEQFF | TGCAGCGTTGAAGAGGGGGCTAATGAGCAGTTCTTC
TRBJ2-7 | 15 | . | TRBV4-2 | few | CASSQPGTNVYEQYF | TGTGCCAGCAGCCAACCTGGGACCAACGTCTACGAGCAGTACTTC
TRBJ1-6 | 14 | . | TRBV9 | . | CASSVGKVGTPLHF | TGTGCCAGCAGCGTAGGAAAGGTGGGGACACCCCTCCACTTT
TRBJ1-4 | 14 | TRBD1 | TRBV4-1 | . | CASSEGPGGEKLFF | TGCGCCAGCAGCGAAGGCCCAGGGGGTGAAAAACTGTTTTTT
TRBJ2-3 | 15 | . | TRBV20-1 | . | CSARRGADSTDTQYF | TGCAGTGCTAGGAGGGGCGCAGATAGCACAGATACGCAGTATTTT
TRBJ2-1 | 19 | TRBD2 | TRBV7-9 | . | CASSSFWDRTSGAPVEQFF | TGTGCCAGCAGCTCCTTCTGGGACAGGACTAGCGGGGCCCCGGTCGAGCAGTTCTTC
TRBJ2-3 | 13 | . | TRBV18 | . | CASSPLNTDTQYF | TGTGCCAGCTCACCATTGAACACAGATACGCAGTATTTT
TRBJ2-7 | 13 | TRBD1 | TRBV20-1 | . | CSGRQGGSYEQYF | TGCAGTGGCAGACAGGGGGGTAGCTACGAGCAGTACTTC
TRBJ1-1 | 13 | . | TRBV6-2/TRBV6-3 | . | CASSDGAGTEAFF | TGTGCCAGCAGCGACGGGGCAGGCACTGAAGCTTTCTTT
TRBJ2-6 | 16 | . | TRBV9 | . | CASREGRSSGANVLTF | TGTGCCAGCAGGGAGGGGCGGAGCTCTGGGGCCAACGTCCTGACTTTC
TRBJ2-1 | 16 | . | TRBV24-1 | few | CATSDPKALLSNEQFF | TGTGCCACCAGTGATCCCAAGGCGCTACTAAGCAATGAGCAGTTCTTC
TRBJ2-5 | 15 | TRBD2 | TRBV4-1 | . | CASSQDRLAAETQYF | TGCGCCAGCAGCCAAGATCGACTAGCAGCGGAGACCCAGTACTTC
TRBJ2-7 | 16 | . | TRBV10-3 | . | CALHLDKPTNRYEQYF | TGTGCCCTACACCTGGACAAGCCGACTAACCGCTACGAGCAGTACTTC
TRBJ2-1 | 17 | TRBD2 | TRBV7-2 | . | CASSSQSGLGRGNEQFF | TGTGCCAGCAGCTCCCAGAGTGGGCTGGGGAGGGGCAATGAGCAGTTCTTC
TRBJ2-7 | 14 | . | TRBV29-1 | . | CSVGWGPSSYGQYF | TGCAGCGTTGGTTGGGGGCCTAGCTCCTACGGGCAGTACTTC
TRBJ2-1 | 12 | . | TRBV30 | few | CAWSFTGGLQFF | TGTGCCTGGAGTTTCACAGGAGGCTTACAGTTCTTC
TRBJ2-7 | 15 | . | TRBV2 | . | CASSTTRGASNEQYF | TGTGCCAGCAGTACTACCAGGGGGGCTTCCAATGAGCAGTACTTC
TRBJ2-5 | 16 | TRBD2 | TRBV3-1 | . | CASSHGPGLAEETQYF | TGTGCCAGCAGCCACGGGCCGGGACTAGCGGAAGAGACCCAGTACTTC
TRBJ2-7 | 12 | TRBD2 | TRBV6-2/TRBV6-3 | . | CASRRLAHEQYF | TGTGCCAGCAGGAGACTAGCCCACGAGCAGTACTTC
TRBJ2-1 | 16 | TRBD2 | TRBV20-1 | few | CSADTGTSGRYNEQFF | TGCAGTGCTGACACCGGGACTAGCGGGAGGTACAATGAGCAGTTCTTC
TRBJ2-7 | 15 | . | TRBV3-1 | . | CASGINRAGTSEQYF | TGTGCCAGCGGCATTAACCGGGCGGGCACGAGCGAGCAGTACTTC
TRBJ1-1 | 16 | . | TRBV9 | . | CASSVATGYIGAEAFF | TGTGCCAGCAGCGTAGCCACAGGGTACATAGGGGCTGAAGCTTTCTTT
TRBJ2-7 | 12 | . | TRBV20-1 | few | CSASAMAYEQYF | TGCAGTGCCTCCGCGATGGCCTACGAGCAGTACTTC
TRBJ2-1 | 12 | . | TRBV27 | few | CASTDKGNEQFF | TGTGCCAGCACGGATAAGGGGAATGAGCAGTTCTTC
TRBJ2-5 | 13 | . | TRBV7-2 | . | CASSSLLEETQYF | TGTGCCAGCAGCTCTCTGTTGGAAGAGACCCAGTACTTC